The clone carrying this TCR beta chain occurred once. Its target is unknown. This specimen comes from a study of T cells in localized non-small cell lung cancer. Overall study findings and caveats: Overall survival was longer when the density of T cells in the blood was higher. A median approximately 59 of the top 100 tumor clones appeared in adjacent lung. One tumor region alone was sequenced, and heterogeneity therefore remains possible.

Assay: immunoSEQ multiplex PCR; the TCRdb copy retains only in-frame clones and omits some. The data contain 45,000 to 60,000 clones, 80% of them singletons. This CDR3 contains 15 residues. V gave up 1 base and J gave up 1 base, with 11 bases separating them. Germline values: CDR1 SGHRS, CDR2 YFSETQ. This sample comprised PBMCs, obtained before any cancer treatment. The TCR sequence derives from a woman aged 40 to 75 with stage II lung adenocarcinoma. V and J are TRBV5-1 and TRBJ1-1; D might be TRBD1 (5 bases). The CDR3 sequence is CASSLMGQKNTEAFF. As DNA, the CDR3 is TGCGCCAGCAGCTTGATGGGGCAGAAGAACACTGAAGCTTTCTTT.